The present T cell receptor (beta chain) was sequenced within a study of blood T cell repertoires in COVID-19. Study-wide background: Samples came from the United States, Italy and Spain, spanning acute and convalescent COVID-19.

In the source study's methods: Estimated nucleated cell counts came from reference gene primer amplification. Measured with immunoSEQ multiplex PCR; TCRdb has only the in-frame clones, and not every one. D and trimming were read from the DNA, whereas the V and J calls and clone size are those reported in that table. The data contain around 270,000 clones, around 88% of them singletons. Trimming stripped 4 bases from V and 1 base from J, with 14 bases between. Germline V gene lookup returns CDR1 SGHRS and CDR2 YFSETQ. This CDR3 has 15 residues. The TCR comes from a man in his forties with acute or convalescent COVID-19. The source material was peripheral blood. This chain uses TRBV5-1 with TRBJ1-2, with a weak D call TRBD1 (5 bases). The CDR3 region is CASSRSTAFNYGYTF. CDR3 nucleotides: TGCGCCAGCAGCCGCTCGACAGCTTTTAACTATGGCTACACCTTC.